This TCR beta chain appears in the sequencing data of a study of blood T cell repertoires in COVID-19 (dated by TCRdb to about 2020). Turning to the overall study: Samples from collaborators originated in the United States, Italy and Spain and spanned both the acute and convalescent phases of COVID-19. The prospective study material was composed of cDNA or gDNA derived from T cells, B-cell-depleted T cells, or PBMCs. The dataset comprised deeply sampled blood TCRbeta repertoires from subjects exposed to, actively infected with, or recovered from COVID-19. The repertoires were released in a freely available public database meant as a resource for research on the immune response to SARS-CoV-2. The samples were drawn from two sources: the first 160 participants of the ongoing ImmuneRACE study, and 1,200 or so subjects contributed by 6 global collaborators. Nearly every sample came with metadata listing a de-identified subject ID, COVID-19 status, age in years and sex. Where available, HLA class I and class II types were taken from metadata supplied by the sample provider and were not determined by assay-based typing.

TCRbeta CDR3 regions were amplified from genomic DNA by means of the immunoSEQ Assay, a bias-controlled multiplex PCR. Per the original workflow: Within the assay, amplification of reference gene primers was used to estimate how many nucleated cells each sample contained. To quantify the absolute abundance of each unique TCRbeta CDR3 rearrangement, sequence reads were collapsed and filtered. Productive Simpson clonality was computed per sample as the square root of Simpson's diversity index over productive rearrangements. The immuneACCESS repertoire file appears here via TCRdb, limited to in-frame rearrangements. These files lack a portion of the clones; in checked studies, under half of the deficit traces to unresolved V genes, and the cause of the others is not known. V and J calls and clone size are given by that table; D and trimming were obtained from the DNA. Here the sample has 250,000 to 350,000 clones; about 86% occur a single time. The ten largest clones capture over 2% of the sample.

A second Seattle source provided samples from volunteer blood donors who had recovered from COVID-19. Each collaborating institution followed its own protocols to collect whole blood in K2EDTA tubes. For TCRbeta analysis, collaborators shipped samples as frozen whole blood, isolated PBMCs, or DNA extracted from either of those sample types. There are 15 amino acids in the CDR3, from cysteine to phenylalanine inclusive. Kept here is only the CDR3 DNA, which spans 45 bases and is read in frame from base 1. From the germline V gene, CDR1 is MNHEY and CDR2 is SVGAGI. V loses 7 bases, J loses 3 bases, and the germline ends lie 18 bases apart. Beyond this particular receptor, the publication reports: How much clinical and demographic metadata was included differed by source and by participant, and the metadata was provided uncurated.

As regards this clone: Its target antigen remains unknown. No base-level quality is on record; no much larger clone is a single base apart.

The receptor's source is a woman between 25 and 40 years old who had recovered from COVID-19. Sequencing input: peripheral blood. The chain was built from TRBV6-5 and TRBJ2-5, with TRBD2 as a weak D call on 6 bases. The bases read TGTGCCAGCACTCCCTATTGGGGGGTCGAAGAGACCCAGTACTTC. It is translated as CASTPYWGVEETQYF.